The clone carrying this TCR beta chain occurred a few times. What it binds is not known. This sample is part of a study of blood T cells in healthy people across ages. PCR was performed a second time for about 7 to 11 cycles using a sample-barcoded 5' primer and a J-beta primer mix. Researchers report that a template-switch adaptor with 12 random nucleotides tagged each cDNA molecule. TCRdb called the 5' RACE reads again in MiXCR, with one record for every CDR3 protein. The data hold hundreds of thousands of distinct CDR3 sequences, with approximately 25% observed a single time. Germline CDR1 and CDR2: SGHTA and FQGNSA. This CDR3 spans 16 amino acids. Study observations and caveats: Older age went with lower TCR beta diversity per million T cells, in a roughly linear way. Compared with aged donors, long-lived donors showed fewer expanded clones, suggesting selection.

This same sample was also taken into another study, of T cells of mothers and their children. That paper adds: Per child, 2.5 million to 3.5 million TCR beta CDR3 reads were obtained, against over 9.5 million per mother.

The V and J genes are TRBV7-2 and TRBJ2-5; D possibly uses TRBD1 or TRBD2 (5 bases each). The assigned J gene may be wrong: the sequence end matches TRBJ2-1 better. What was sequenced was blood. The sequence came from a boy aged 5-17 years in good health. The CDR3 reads CASSSRRAGSHNEQFF. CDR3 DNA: TGTGCCAGCAGCTCCCGTCGGGCAGGGAGCCACAATGAGCAGTTCTTC.